This T cell receptor (beta chain) emerged from a study of T cell repertoires in cytomegalovirus infection. As for the study in general: CMV infection together with matching HLA type was indicated by public TCR beta signatures. Findings of the study overall: Adding up the frequency of public TCR beta families identified people who carried CMV plus the relevant HLA. What dominated the ex vivo response were HLA-C-restricted CMV-specific TCR beta clonotypes.

One entry per CDR3 protein results from TCRdb running MiXCR on the reads. Among a few hundred thousand distinct CDR3 sequences, about a sixth were seen once, and the ten largest hold 12%. The CDR3 runs to 17 residues. V gave up 8 bases and J gave up 1 base; unmatched junction bases: 8. Comments on this clonotype: The antigen is unknown.

Sequenced: PBMCs. The J gene is TRBJ2-2, the V gene TRBV23-1; TRBD2 matches 12 bases. TRBV23-1 is recorded as an ORF, its role being uncertain. This sequence originates from a human donor in good health (CMV status not recorded). Some clones in this sample may be carry-over from other donors' samples. The CDR3 nucleotides are TGCGCCAGCCAATACTGGACTAGCGGGGAGAACACCGGGGAGCTGTTTTTT. It codes for CASQYWTSGENTGELFF.